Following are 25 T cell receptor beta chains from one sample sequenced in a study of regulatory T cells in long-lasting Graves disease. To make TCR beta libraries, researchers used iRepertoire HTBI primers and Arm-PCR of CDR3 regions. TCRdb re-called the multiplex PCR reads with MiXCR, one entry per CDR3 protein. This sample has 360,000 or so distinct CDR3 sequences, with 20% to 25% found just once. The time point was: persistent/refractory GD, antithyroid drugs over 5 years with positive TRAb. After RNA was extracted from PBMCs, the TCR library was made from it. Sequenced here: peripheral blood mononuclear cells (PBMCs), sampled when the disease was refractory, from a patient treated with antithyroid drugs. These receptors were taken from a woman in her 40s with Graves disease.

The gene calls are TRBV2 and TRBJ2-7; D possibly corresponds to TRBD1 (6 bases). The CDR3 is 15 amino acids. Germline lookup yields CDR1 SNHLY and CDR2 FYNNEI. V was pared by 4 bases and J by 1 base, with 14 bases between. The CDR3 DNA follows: TGTGCCAGCAGTGCTATCGGGACATTATCCTACGAGCAGTACTTC. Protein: CASSAIGTLSYEQYF.

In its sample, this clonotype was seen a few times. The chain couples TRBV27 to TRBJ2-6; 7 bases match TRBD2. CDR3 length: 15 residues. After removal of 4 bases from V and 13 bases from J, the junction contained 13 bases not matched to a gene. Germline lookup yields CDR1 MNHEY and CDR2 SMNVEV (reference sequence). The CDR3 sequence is CASSSPPGGTSVLTF. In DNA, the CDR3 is TGTGCCAGCAGTTCCCCCCCCGGGGGGACCTCGGTCCTGACTTTC.

The CDR3, as DNA: TGTGCCAGTAGTATGGGGGCTTACGAGCAGTACTTC. It is translated as CASSMGAYEQYF. This sequence joins TRBV19 and TRBJ2-7, with D possibly being TRBD1 (6 bases). This CDR3 is built from 12 residues. V was trimmed by 3 bases and J by 4 bases, leaving 7 bases between them. CDR1 and CDR2 (germline): LNHDA, SQIVND (reference sequence).

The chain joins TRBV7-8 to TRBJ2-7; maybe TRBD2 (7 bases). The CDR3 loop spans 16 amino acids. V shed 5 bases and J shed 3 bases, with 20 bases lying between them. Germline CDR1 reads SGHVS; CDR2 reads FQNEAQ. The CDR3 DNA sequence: TGTGCCAGCAGCCAACTTCGAGGGGGGGGCGTCTACGAGCAGTACTTC. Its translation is CASSQLRGGGVYEQYF.

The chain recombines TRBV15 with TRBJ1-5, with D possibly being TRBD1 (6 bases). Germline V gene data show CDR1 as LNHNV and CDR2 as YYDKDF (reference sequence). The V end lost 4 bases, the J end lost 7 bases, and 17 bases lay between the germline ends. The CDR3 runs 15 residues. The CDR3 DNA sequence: TGTGCCACCAGCATTAAACTAGGGGGTATGCAGCCCCAGCATTTT. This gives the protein CATSIKLGGMQPQHF.

CDR3 DNA sequence: TGCGCCAGCAGCTTTTACGGCACCGGGGAGCTGTTTTTT. This sequence encodes CASSFYGTGELFF. The gene calls are TRBV5-1 and TRBJ2-2; no firm D call. This CDR3 is built from 13 residues. From germline, CDR1 is SGHRS and CDR2 YFSETQ. The V end lost 2 bases, the J end lost 4 bases, and 6 bases lay between the germline ends. Variable domain in full (rest from reference TRBV5-1 and TRBJ2-2): KAGVTQTPRYLIKTRGQQVTLSCSPISGHRSVSWYQQTPGQGLQFLFEYFSETQRNKGNFPGRFSGRQFSNSRSEMNVSTLELGDSALYLCASSFYGTGELFFGEGSRLTVL.

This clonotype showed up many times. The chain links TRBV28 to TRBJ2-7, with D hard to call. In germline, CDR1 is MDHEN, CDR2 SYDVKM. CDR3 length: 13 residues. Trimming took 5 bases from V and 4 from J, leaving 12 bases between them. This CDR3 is CASSNSEPYEQYF. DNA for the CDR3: TGTGCCAGCAGTAATTCAGAACCATACGAGCAGTACTTC.

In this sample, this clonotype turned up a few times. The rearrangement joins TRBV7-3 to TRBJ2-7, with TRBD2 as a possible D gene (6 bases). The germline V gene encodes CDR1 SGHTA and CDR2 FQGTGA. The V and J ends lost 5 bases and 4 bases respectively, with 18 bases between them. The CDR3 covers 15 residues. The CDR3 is CASSQGRGRIYEQYF. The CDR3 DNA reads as TGTGCCAGCAGCCAAGGACGAGGGAGGATTTACGAGCAGTACTTC.

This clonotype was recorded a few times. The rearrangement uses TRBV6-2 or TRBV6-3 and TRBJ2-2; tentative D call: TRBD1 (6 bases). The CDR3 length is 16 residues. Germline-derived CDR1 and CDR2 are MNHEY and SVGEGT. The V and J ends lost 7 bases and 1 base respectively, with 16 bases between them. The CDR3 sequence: CASTPWGRKNTGELFF. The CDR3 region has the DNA TGTGCCAGCACTCCTTGGGGGCGGAAGAACACCGGGGAGCTGTTTTTT.

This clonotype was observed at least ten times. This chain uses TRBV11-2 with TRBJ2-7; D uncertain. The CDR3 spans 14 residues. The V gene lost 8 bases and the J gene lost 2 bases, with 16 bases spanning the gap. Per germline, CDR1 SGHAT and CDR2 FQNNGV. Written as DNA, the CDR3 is TGTGCCAGCCTTCAGTCGCCCGGAGCCTACGAGCAGTACTTC. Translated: CASLQSPGAYEQYF.

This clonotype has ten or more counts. This CDR3 is CASSITRSSGHYNEQFF. In DNA form, the CDR3 reads TGTGCCAGCAGTATAACCCGGTCTAGCGGGCACTACAATGAGCAGTTCTTC. This chain uses TRBV28 with TRBJ2-1; 8 bases are shared with TRBD2. V shed 5 bases and J 3 bases; nucleotides not matched to a gene: 12. The CDR3 is 17 residues long. Germline loops: CDR1 MDHEN, CDR2 SYDVKM.

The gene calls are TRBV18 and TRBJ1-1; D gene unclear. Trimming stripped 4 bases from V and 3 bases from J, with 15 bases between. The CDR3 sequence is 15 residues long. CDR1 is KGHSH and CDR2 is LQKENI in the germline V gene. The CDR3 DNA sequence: TGTGCCAGCTCACTGATTCCGGGTTTGGACACTGAAGCTTTCTTT. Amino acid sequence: CASSLIPGLDTEAFF.

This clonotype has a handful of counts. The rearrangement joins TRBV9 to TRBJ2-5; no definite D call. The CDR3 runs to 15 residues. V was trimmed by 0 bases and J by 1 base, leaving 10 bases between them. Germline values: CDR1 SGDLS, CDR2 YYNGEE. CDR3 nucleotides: TGTGCCAGCAGCGTAGGGGTAGCCCCCCAAGAGACCCAGTACTTC. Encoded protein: CASSVGVAPQETQYF.

The CDR3 DNA sequence: TGTGCCAGCAGCTTAGACGGTAGTGTGGGACTAGCGGGAGGGACCACCGGGGAGCTGTTTTTT. This codes for CASSLDGSVGLAGGTTGELFF. The chain employs TRBV11-2 and TRBJ2-2, with TRBD2 matching over 16 bases. Germline trimming cut 0 bases from V and 4 bases from J; bases unmatched to any gene: 11. This CDR3 comprises 21 residues. Germline-derived CDR1 and CDR2 are SGHAT and FQNNGV.

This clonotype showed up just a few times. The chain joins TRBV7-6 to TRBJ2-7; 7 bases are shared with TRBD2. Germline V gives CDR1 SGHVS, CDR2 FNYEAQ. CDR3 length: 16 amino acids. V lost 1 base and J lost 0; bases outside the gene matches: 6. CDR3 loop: CASSLEGREFSYEQYF. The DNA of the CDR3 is TGTGCCAGCAGCTTAGAAGGGCGGGAGTTCTCCTACGAGCAGTACTTC. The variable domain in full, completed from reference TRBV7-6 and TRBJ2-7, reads GAGVSQSPRYKVTKRGQDVALRCDPISGHVSLYWYRQALGQGPEFLTYFNYEAQQDKSGLPNDRFSAERPEGSISTLTIQRTEQRDSAMYRCASSLEGREFSYEQYFGPGTRLTVT.

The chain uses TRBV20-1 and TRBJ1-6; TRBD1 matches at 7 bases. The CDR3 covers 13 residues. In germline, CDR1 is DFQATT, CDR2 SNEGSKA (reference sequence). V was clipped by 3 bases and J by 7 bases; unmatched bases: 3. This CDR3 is CSASRDRNSPLHF. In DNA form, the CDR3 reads TGCAGTGCTAGTAGGGACAGAAATTCACCCCTCCACTTT.

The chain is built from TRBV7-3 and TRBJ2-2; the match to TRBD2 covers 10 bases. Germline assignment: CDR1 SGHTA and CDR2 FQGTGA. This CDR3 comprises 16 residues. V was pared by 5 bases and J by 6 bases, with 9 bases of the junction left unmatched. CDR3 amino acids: CASSESGTSVSGELFF. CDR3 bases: TGTGCCAGCAGCGAATCCGGGACTAGCGTTTCCGGGGAGCTGTTTTTT.

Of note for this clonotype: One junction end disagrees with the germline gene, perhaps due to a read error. CDR3 loop: CASSRPRGRPTHGSTGELVF. CDR3 DNA sequence: TGTGCCAGCAGCCGACCCAGGGGGCGGCCCACGCATGGGAGCACCGGGGAGCTGGTTTTT. The genes are TRBV11-2 and TRBJ2-2; 8 bases agree with TRBD1. The CDR3 totals 20 residues. Germline-derived CDR1 and CDR2 are SGHAT and FQNNGV.

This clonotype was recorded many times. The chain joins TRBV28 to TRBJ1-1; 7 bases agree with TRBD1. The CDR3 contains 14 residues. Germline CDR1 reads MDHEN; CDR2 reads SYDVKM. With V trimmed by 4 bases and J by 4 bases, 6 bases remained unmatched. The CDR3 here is CASSSTGDATEAFF. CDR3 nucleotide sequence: TGTGCCAGCAGTTCAACAGGGGATGCCACTGAAGCTTTCTTT.

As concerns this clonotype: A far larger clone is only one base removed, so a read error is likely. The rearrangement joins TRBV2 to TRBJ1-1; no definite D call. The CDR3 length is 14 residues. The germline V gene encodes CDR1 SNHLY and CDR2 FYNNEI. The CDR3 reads CASSELKPFTEASF. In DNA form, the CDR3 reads TGTGCCAGCAGCGAACTGAAGCCGTTCACTGAAGCTTCCTTT.

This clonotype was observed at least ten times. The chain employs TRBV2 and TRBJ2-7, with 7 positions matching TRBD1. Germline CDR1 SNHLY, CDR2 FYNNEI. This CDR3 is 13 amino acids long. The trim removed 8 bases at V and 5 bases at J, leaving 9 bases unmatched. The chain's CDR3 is CASDRDSSNEQYF. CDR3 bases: TGTGCCAGCGATCGGGACAGTTCTAACGAGCAGTACTTC.

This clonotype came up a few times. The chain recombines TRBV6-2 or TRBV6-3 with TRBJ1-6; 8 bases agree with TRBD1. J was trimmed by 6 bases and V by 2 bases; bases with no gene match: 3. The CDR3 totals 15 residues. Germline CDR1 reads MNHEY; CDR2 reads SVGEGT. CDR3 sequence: CASSYGQGLNSPLHF. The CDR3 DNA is TGTGCCAGCAGTTACGGACAGGGTCTTAATTCACCCCTCCACTTT.

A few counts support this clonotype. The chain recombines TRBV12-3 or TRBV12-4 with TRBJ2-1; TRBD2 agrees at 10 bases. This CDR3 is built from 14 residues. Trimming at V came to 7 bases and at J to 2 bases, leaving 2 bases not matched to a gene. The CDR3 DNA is TGTGCCAGCAAGAGCGGGAGGGCCTACAATGAGCAGTTCTTC. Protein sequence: CASKSGRAYNEQFF.

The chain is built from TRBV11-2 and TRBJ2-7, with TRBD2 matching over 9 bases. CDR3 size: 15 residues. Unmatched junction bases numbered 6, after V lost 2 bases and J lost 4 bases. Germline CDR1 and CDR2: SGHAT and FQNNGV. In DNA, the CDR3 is TGTGCCAGCAGCTTATTAGCGGGAGCGCAATACGAGCAGTACTTC. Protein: CASSLLAGAQYEQYF.

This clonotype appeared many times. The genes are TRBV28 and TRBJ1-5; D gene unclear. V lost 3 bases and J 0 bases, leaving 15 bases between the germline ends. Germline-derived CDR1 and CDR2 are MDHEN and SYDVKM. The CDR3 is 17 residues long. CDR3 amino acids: CASSFWKHKYSNQPQHF. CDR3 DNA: TGTGCCAGCAGTTTTTGGAAGCACAAATATAGCAATCAGCCCCAGCATTTT.